This T cell receptor beta chain was found in a study of blood T cell repertoires in COVID-19. Some clones are missing from TCRdb's copy, which holds only in-frame ones; the method was immunoSEQ multiplex PCR. The profile covers 100,000 to 120,000 clones, with 85% appearing a single time and about 13% taken by the ten largest. The V gene's germline CDR1 is GTSNPN and CDR2 SVGIG (reference sequence). The CDR3 is 15 amino acids. The V and J ends lost 1 base and 2 bases respectively, with 12 bases between them. Source material: peripheral blood. The chain joins TRBV30 to TRBJ1-5; D gene uncertain. This TCR was recovered from a human donor in a cohort sampled during active COVID-19. CDR3 loop: CAWSATGFGNQPQHF. The DNA of the CDR3 is TGTGCCTGGAGTGCAACGGGGTTTGGCAATCAGCCCCAGCATTTT.